These T cell receptor beta chains were read from a single sample in a study of spatial heterogeneity in lung cancer. TCRdb re-analysed the 5' RACE reads in MiXCR, keeping a single row per CDR3 protein. The sample carries roughly 36,000 distinct CDR3 sequences, 4.5% to 6% recorded once. The specimen comprised PBMCs, sampled at surgery. The receptors were sampled from a male donor with early-stage non-small cell lung cancer. The CDR3 runs from the conserved cysteine through the conserved F or W. Each record gives: J gene, D gene, V gene, clone size, CDR3 DNA, CDR3 protein. The D gene is left open where the match is weak. Part of the rows lack a size; the others show once, few, many or a class for expanded clones.

j_gene: TRBJ1-2; d_gene: TRBD1; v_gene: TRBV29-1; abundance: many; CDR3nt: TGCAGCGTTGATGAGGGGGCGGGAGGCTACACCTTC; CDR3aa: CSVDEGAGGYTF
j_gene: TRBJ2-7; d_gene: TRBD2; v_gene: TRBV20-1; abundance: many; CDR3nt: TGCAGTGCTAGAGATATGCGGGGGGACTCCTACGAGCAGTACTTC; CDR3aa: CSARDMRGDSYEQYF
j_gene: TRBJ1-5; d_gene: TRBD1; v_gene: TRBV2; abundance: few; CDR3nt: TGTGCCAGCAGTGTGGAACAGGGGGCAGGGCAGCCCCAGCATTTT; CDR3aa: CASSVEQGAGQPQHF
j_gene: TRBJ2-5; d_gene: TRBD1; v_gene: TRBV4-1; abundance: many; CDR3nt: TGCGCCAGCAGCCAACCTTACAGGGGAGAGACCCAGTACTTC; CDR3aa: CASSQPYRGETQYF
j_gene: TRBJ1-2; d_gene: NA; v_gene: TRBV12-3/TRBV12-4; abundance: many; CDR3nt: TGTGCCAGCAGTATATCGGGGGGGGCTGTCTATGGCTACACCTTC; CDR3aa: CASSISGGAVYGYTF
j_gene: TRBJ1-2; d_gene: NA; v_gene: TRBV6-2/TRBV6-3; abundance: many; CDR3nt: TGTGCCAGCAGTTACTCGTTGACAGCCTTTTATGGCTACACCTTC; CDR3aa: CASSYSLTAFYGYTF
j_gene: TRBJ1-5; d_gene: NA; v_gene: TRBV30; abundance: NA; CDR3nt: TGTGCCTGGAGTGAGGATAGACGGCGGCCCCAGCATTTT; CDR3aa: CAWSEDRRRPQHF
j_gene: TRBJ2-3; d_gene: NA; v_gene: TRBV20-1; abundance: medium-sized; CDR3nt: TGCAGTGCTCCAAGGGGTCTCACAGATACGCAGTATTTT; CDR3aa: CSAPRGLTDTQYF
j_gene: TRBJ2-3; d_gene: NA; v_gene: TRBV5-1; abundance: many; CDR3nt: TGCGCCAGCAGCGGAACTTTAGACAGCTCAGATACGCAGTATTTT; CDR3aa: CASSGTLDSSDTQYF
j_gene: TRBJ1-5; d_gene: NA; v_gene: TRBV12-3/TRBV12-4; abundance: NA; CDR3nt: TGTGCCAGCAGAGGGGAAGGCAATCAGCCCCAGCATTTT; CDR3aa: CASRGEGNQPQHF
j_gene: TRBJ1-5; d_gene: NA; v_gene: TRBV28; abundance: NA; CDR3nt: TGTGCCAGCAGTAAAATCGGACAGCCGTCACTTCAGTGGCATTTT; CDR3aa: CASSKIGQPSLQWHF
j_gene: TRBJ2-2; d_gene: NA; v_gene: TRBV11-2; abundance: many; CDR3nt: TGTGCCAGCAGCTCAAAGGGGCAGGGGTGGACCGGGGAGCTGTTTTTT; CDR3aa: CASSSKGQGWTGELFF
j_gene: TRBJ1-5; d_gene: NA; v_gene: TRBV5-1; abundance: many; CDR3nt: TGCGCCAGCAGCTTGGAGGGTAGCAATCAGCCCCAGCATTTT; CDR3aa: CASSLEGSNQPQHF
j_gene: TRBJ2-1; d_gene: NA; v_gene: TRBV11-3; abundance: few; CDR3nt: TGTGCCAGCAGCTTACCAGGGATTTCCTACAATGAGCAGTTCTTC; CDR3aa: CASSLPGISYNEQFF
j_gene: TRBJ1-1; d_gene: NA; v_gene: TRBV27; abundance: many; CDR3nt: TGTGCCACTCGCGGGGGGGGGGCCAGGACTGAAGCTTTCTTT; CDR3aa: CATRGGGARTEAFF
j_gene: TRBJ2-3; d_gene: NA; v_gene: TRBV7-3; abundance: NA; CDR3nt: TGTGCCAGCAGGCGGCAGGGAAGCGCAGATACGCAGTATTTT; CDR3aa: CASRRQGSADTQYF
j_gene: TRBJ2-1; d_gene: TRBD2; v_gene: TRBV10-3; abundance: few; CDR3nt: TGTGCCATCAGTGAGACTAGCGCCTCAAATGAGCAGTTCTTC; CDR3aa: CAISETSASNEQFF
j_gene: TRBJ2-7; d_gene: NA; v_gene: TRBV27; abundance: few; CDR3nt: TGTGCCAGCAGTTTAGGGGGCGCTGGACCCTACGAGCAGTACTTC; CDR3aa: CASSLGGAGPYEQYF
j_gene: TRBJ1-6; d_gene: NA; v_gene: TRBV5-1; abundance: NA; CDR3nt: TGCGCCAGCAACCCGGACAACCATAATTCACCCCTCCACTTT; CDR3aa: CASNPDNHNSPLHF
j_gene: TRBJ2-3; d_gene: TRBD2; v_gene: TRBV11-2; abundance: NA; CDR3nt: TGTGCCAGCAGCCCCCAGGGCGGGGGAAGAGCAGATACGCAGTATTTT; CDR3aa: CASSPQGGGRADTQYF
j_gene: TRBJ1-1; d_gene: NA; v_gene: TRBV20-1; abundance: many; CDR3nt: TGCAGTGCTGAAAGGGGGAGGGACACTGAAGCTTTCTTT; CDR3aa: CSAERGRDTEAFF
j_gene: TRBJ1-4; d_gene: NA; v_gene: TRBV5-1; abundance: many; CDR3nt: TGCGCCAGCAGCTTGGGGGCAGGGCGGCCTAATGAAAAACTGTTTTTT; CDR3aa: CASSLGAGRPNEKLFF
j_gene: TRBJ2-5; d_gene: NA; v_gene: TRBV12-5; abundance: many; CDR3nt: TGTGCTAGTGGTCTCACGGTGAACGAGACCCAGTACTTC; CDR3aa: CASGLTVNETQYF
j_gene: TRBJ1-4; d_gene: NA; v_gene: TRBV28; abundance: few; CDR3nt: TGTGCCAGCAGTTTAGAACGCGCTACGGGGACAACTAATGAAAAACTGTTTTTT; CDR3aa: CASSLERATGTTNEKLFF
j_gene: TRBJ1-6; d_gene: TRBD1; v_gene: TRBV11-3; abundance: many; CDR3nt: TGTGCCAGCAGCTTAGCTGGGACAGGGGTTGCACCCCTCCACTTT; CDR3aa: CASSLAGTGVAPLHF
j_gene: TRBJ2-2; d_gene: NA; v_gene: TRBV7-3; abundance: few; CDR3nt: TGTGCCAGCAGCTTAAAGGGCTTCGGCAGGGAGAACACCGGGGAGCTGTTTTTT; CDR3aa: CASSLKGFGRENTGELFF
j_gene: TRBJ2-3; d_gene: TRBD2; v_gene: TRBV4-3; abundance: many; CDR3nt: TGCGCCAGCAGCCCTGGGCGGGGGGGCAGCGCAGATACGCAGTATTTT; CDR3aa: CASSPGRGGSADTQYF
j_gene: TRBJ2-3; d_gene: TRBD2; v_gene: TRBV28; abundance: many; CDR3nt: TGTGCCAGCACCCGACTAGCGGGGCCTATCACAGATACGCAGTATTTT; CDR3aa: CASTRLAGPITDTQYF
j_gene: TRBJ2-7; d_gene: TRBD2; v_gene: TRBV20-1; abundance: many; CDR3nt: TGCAGTGCTTGGGGGGGGTCTAGCGGGGGGGCCCCCTACGAGCAGTACTTC; CDR3aa: CSAWGGSSGGAPYEQYF
j_gene: TRBJ1-4; d_gene: NA; v_gene: TRBV4-1; abundance: few; CDR3nt: TGCGCCAGCAGCCGGGCGGTTGCAACTAATGAAAAACTGTTTTTT; CDR3aa: CASSRAVATNEKLFF
j_gene: TRBJ2-7; d_gene: NA; v_gene: TRBV15; abundance: many; CDR3nt: TGTGCCACCAGCAGAGAGGTCAGGGGTATGGACGAGCAGTACTTC; CDR3aa: CATSREVRGMDEQYF
j_gene: TRBJ2-1; d_gene: NA; v_gene: TRBV2; abundance: many; CDR3nt: TGTGCCAGCAGTGAAATGGGGGGGCCCTACAATGAGCAGTTCTTC; CDR3aa: CASSEMGGPYNEQFF
j_gene: TRBJ1-1; d_gene: TRBD1; v_gene: TRBV6-6; abundance: many; CDR3nt: TGTGCCGGGGGGGACAGGGAAACTGAAGCTTTCTTT; CDR3aa: CAGGDRETEAFF